This T cell receptor beta chain was sequenced for a study of metastatic and nonmetastatic thyroid tumors. Study-level information: Repertoires from malignant and benign thyroid patients were compared across blood and tumor or nodule tissue. General observations from the study: In blood and tumor, TCR beta diversity was reportedly significantly higher in malignant thyroid tumors than in benign nodules.

All patients were untreated before thyroid surgery. This clone was detected many times. What it binds is not known. In the study's own analysis: CDR3 was compared across clinicopathological groups, and the resulting differences were used to build a distant-metastasis classifier for papillary thyroid cancer. Through MiXCR, TCRdb re-clonotyped the PCR reads. In this record, the V and J calls reflect TCRdb's handling and not the investigators' own analysis. The data contain 37,000 or so clones, about a sixth of them singletons. Trimming cost V 4 bases and J 2 bases, with 9 bases left between them. CDR1 and CDR2 from the germline V gene are SQVTM and ANQGSEA. This CDR3 is built from 12 residues.

The clonotype was recovered from a male donor with papillary thyroid cancer or a benign thyroid nodule (not recorded which). Some clones in this sample may be carry-over from other donors' samples. The sequenced material came from blood. The gene calls are TRBV29-1 and TRBJ2-7; D not certain. Written as DNA, the CDR3 is TGCAGCGTTGGGCCGGAACCCTACGAGCAGTACTTC. It specifies CSVGPEPYEQYF.